The T cell receptor (beta chain) described here comes from a study of blood T cell repertoires in COVID-19. Study as a whole: Specimens from acute and convalescent COVID-19 originated in the United States, Italy and Spain. PBMCs, B-cell-depleted T cells, or T cells were the source of the cDNA or gDNA that made up the material.

Original processing methods: Estimation of nucleated cell counts relied on the amplification of reference gene primers. This table comes from immunoSEQ multiplex PCR, and its TCRdb copy is limited to in-frame clones, with some not included. For V, J and clone size, that table is used; D and trimming come from the DNA. The sample gives hundreds of thousands of clones, less than 90% of which show up once; approximately 0.7% is in the top ten. The germline V and J ends were trimmed by 4 bases and 3 bases, with 11 bases remaining between them. Germline CDR1 SGHKS, CDR2 YYEKEE (reference sequence). The CDR3 has 15 residues.

The V gene is TRBV5-5, the J gene TRBJ1-6, with D uncertain. The clonotype originates from a man in his forties with acute or convalescent COVID-19. Source material: peripheral blood. The CDR3 is CASSGSANYNSPLHF. For the CDR3, the DNA is TGTGCCAGCAGCGGTTCAGCGAACTATAATTCACCCCTCCACTTT.